This T cell receptor (beta chain) was obtained from a study of blood T cell repertoires in COVID-19. On the study more broadly: The samples span acute and convalescent COVID-19 from the United States, Italy and Spain.

Produced via immunoSEQ multiplex PCR; TCRdb's table is partial and in-frame only. The sample includes approximately 300,000 clones, about 85% of them seen just once. Sequences were obtained from peripheral blood. This TCR was sampled from a human donor with COVID-19, enrolled during active disease. The donor label of this sample is uncertain.

CDR3 DNA: TGTGCCAGCAGCTTTACAGCGGGAGGGAGGACAGATACGCAGTATTTT. Residues: CASSFTAGGRTDTQYF. This chain joins TRBV7-2 and TRBJ2-3, with TRBD2 matching over 10 bases. V trimming: 3 bases; J trimming: 3 bases; junction bases outside the gene matches: 6. CDR1 and CDR2 from the germline V gene are SGHTA and FQGNSA. This CDR3 is built from 16 residues.